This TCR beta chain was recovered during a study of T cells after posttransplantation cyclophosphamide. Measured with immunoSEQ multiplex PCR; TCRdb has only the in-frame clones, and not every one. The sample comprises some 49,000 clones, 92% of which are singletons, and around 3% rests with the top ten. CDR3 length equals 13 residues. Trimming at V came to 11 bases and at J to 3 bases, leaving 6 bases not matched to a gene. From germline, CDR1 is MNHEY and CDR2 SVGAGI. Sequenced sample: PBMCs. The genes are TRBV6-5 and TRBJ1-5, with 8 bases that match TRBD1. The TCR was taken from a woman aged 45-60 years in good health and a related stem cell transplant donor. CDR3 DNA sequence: TGTGCCTCCCGACAGGGGTACAATCAGCCCCAGCATTTT. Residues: CASRQGYNQPQHF.